What follows describes a single T cell receptor (beta chain). TCRdb's table, derived via immunoSEQ multiplex PCR, lists solely in-frame clones and lacks some. The table lists tens of thousands of clones, around 81% of them singletons. This record comes from a study of control samples from healthy donors and cancer patients. Germline V gene data show CDR1 as GTSNPN and CDR2 as SVGIG (reference sequence). The CDR3 runs 15 residues. Trimming cost V 1 base and J 0 bases, with 10 bases left between them. Input material: blood. The gene calls are TRBV30 and TRBJ1-5; D is undetermined. The sequence was obtained from a man aged 25 to 45 in good health. This CDR3 reads CAWSEDLTSNQPQHF. CDR3 DNA sequence: TGTGCCTGGAGTGAGGACTTAACTAGCAATCAGCCCCAGCATTTT. The entire variable domain, with the rest obtained from reference TRBV30 and TRBJ1-5, is as follows: SQTIHQWPATLVQPVGSPLSLECTVEGTSNPNLYWYRQAAGRGLQLLFYSVGIGQISSEVPQNLSASRPQDRQFILSSKKLLLSDSGFYLCAWSEDLTSNQPQHFGDGTRLSIL.